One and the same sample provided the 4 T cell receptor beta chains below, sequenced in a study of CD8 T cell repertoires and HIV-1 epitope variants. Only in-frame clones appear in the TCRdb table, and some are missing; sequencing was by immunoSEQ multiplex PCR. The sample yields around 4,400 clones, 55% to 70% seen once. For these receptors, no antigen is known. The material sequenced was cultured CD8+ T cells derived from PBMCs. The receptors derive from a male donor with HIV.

The CDR3 DNA follows: TGTGCCAGCAGCTCAACGGACGGAGCAACTAATGAAAAACTGTTTTTT. It translates to CASSSTDGATNEKLFF. The J gene is TRBJ1-4, the V gene TRBV11-2, with D unresolved. The length of the CDR3 is 16 residues. The ends were cut back, 4 bases at V and 0 bases at J, with 12 bases in the middle. Germline CDR1 reads SGHAT; CDR2 reads FQNNGV.

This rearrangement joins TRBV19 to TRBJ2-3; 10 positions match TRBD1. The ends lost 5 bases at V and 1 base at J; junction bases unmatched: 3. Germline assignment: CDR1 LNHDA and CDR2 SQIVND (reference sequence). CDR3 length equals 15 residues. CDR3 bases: TGTGCCAGTAGTCATGGGACAGGGGGCACAGATACGCAGTATTTT. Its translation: CASSHGTGGTDTQYF.

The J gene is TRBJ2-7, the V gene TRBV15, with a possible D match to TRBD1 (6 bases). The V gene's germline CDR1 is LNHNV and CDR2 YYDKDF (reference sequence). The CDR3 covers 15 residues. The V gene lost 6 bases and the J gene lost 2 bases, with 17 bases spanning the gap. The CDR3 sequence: CATSREQGAPYEQYF. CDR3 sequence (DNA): TGTGCCACCAGTCGTGAACAGGGTGCCCCCTACGAGCAGTACTTC.

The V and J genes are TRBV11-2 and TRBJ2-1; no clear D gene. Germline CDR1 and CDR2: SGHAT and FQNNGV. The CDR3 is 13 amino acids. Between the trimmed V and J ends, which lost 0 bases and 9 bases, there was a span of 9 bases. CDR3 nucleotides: TGTGCCAGCAGCTTAGACGGTGCCAGTGAGCAGTTCTTC. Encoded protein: CASSLDGASEQFF.